This is a list of T cell receptor beta chains from one sample in a study of response to subunit inactivated influenza vaccine. Via MiXCR, TCRdb re-called the RT-PCR reads, giving one row per CDR3 protein. The profile shows about 530,000 distinct CDR3 sequences, 13% of them singletons. This sample comprised PBMCs from blood, obtained 40 to 50 days after vaccination. These receptors were taken from a man aged 45-60 years who received an inactivated influenza vaccine. The CDR3 runs from the conserved cysteine through the conserved F or W. The D gene is left open where the match is weak. The size field is filled for only some rows; it gives once, few, many or a size class.

v_call	cdr3_length	j_call	d_call	clone_size	cdr3_nt	cdr3_aa
TRBV7-2	17	TRBJ2-1	TRBD1	.	TGTGCCAGCAGCCCTCGGACAGGGATAAGCTCCTACAATGAGCAGTTCTTC	CASSPRTGISSYNEQFF
TRBV5-5	16	TRBJ2-7	TRBD1	many	TGTGCCAGCATGGGACAGGGGGCGATCGGTCTTTGGGAGCAGTACTTC	CASMGQGAIGLWEQYF
TRBV25-1	13	TRBJ2-7	TRBD1	many	TGTGCCAGCAGCGAGGGGGCGAGGGCCGAGCAGTACTTC	CASSEGARAEQYF
TRBV4-3	15	TRBJ1-3	.	few	TGCGCCAGCAGCCAAGTCGAGGCAGCCGGAAACACCATATATTTT	CASSQVEAAGNTIYF
TRBV27	13	TRBJ1-5	TRBD1	few	TGTGCCAGCAGTGCGGGACAGTCCCTCGCCCAGCATTTT	CASSAGQSLAQHF
TRBV5-1	14	TRBJ2-5	.	.	TGCGCCAGCAGCTTGGCCGGGAACGAAGAGACCCAGTACTTC	CASSLAGNEETQYF
TRBV12-3/TRBV12-4	15	TRBJ2-7	TRBD1	many	TGTGCCAGCAGTTTATCTGGGACAGGGTTATACGAGCAGTACTTC	CASSLSGTGLYEQYF
TRBV5-6	15	TRBJ2-7	.	.	TGTGCCAGCAGTCAGACCCGGACTAACACCTACGAGCAGTACTTC	CASSQTRTNTYEQYF
TRBV10-3	14	TRBJ2-3	.	many	TGTGCCATCAGTGATAGGGGACGCACAGATACGCAGTATTTT	CAISDRGRTDTQYF
TRBV20-1	12	TRBJ2-3	.	few	TGCAGTGTCGTGGTTGGTGCAAATACGCAGTATTTT	CSVVVGANTQYF
TRBV20-1	14	TRBJ1-5	.	many	TGCAGTGCTAGAGAAGCGGCGGCCAATCAGCCCCAGCATTTT	CSAREAAANQPQHF
TRBV6-5	15	TRBJ2-3	.	.	TGTGCCAGCAGTTACTCGAGGGGGGGCCCAGATACGCAGTATTTT	CASSYSRGGPDTQYF
TRBV5-1	13	TRBJ1-1	.	.	TGCGCCAGCAGCCCCGCGATGAACACTGAAGCTTTCTTT	CASSPAMNTEAFF
TRBV20-1	14	TRBJ1-1	TRBD1	.	TGCAGTGCTAGAGAGGACAGGGTGAACACTGAAGCTTTCTTT	CSAREDRVNTEAFF
TRBV6-2/TRBV6-3	15	TRBJ1-1	.	.	TGTGCCAGCAGTTTGATCTTAAGAGGACAGAGCCAAGCTTTCTTT	CASSLILRGQSQAFF
TRBV24-1	15	TRBJ2-1	TRBD2	many	TGTGCCACCAGTGATTCGGGACTAAAAGACAATGAGCAGTTCTTC	CATSDSGLKDNEQFF
TRBV20-1	15	TRBJ2-2	.	.	TGCAGTGCTAGATTATTGGGCGAGAACACCGGGGAGCTGTTTTTT	CSARLLGENTGELFF
TRBV5-5	16	TRBJ2-3	TRBD2	.	TGTGCCAGCAGCTTGGAATTAGCGGGGAGCACAGATACGCAGTATTTT	CASSLELAGSTDTQYF
TRBV6-1	14	TRBJ2-3	.	few	TGTGCCAGCAGCCCCAACAGGATTACAGATACGCAGTATTTT	CASSPNRITDTQYF
TRBV29-1	14	TRBJ2-7	.	many	TGCAGCGTTGAAGTACAGGGAGGGAACTACGAGCAGTACTTC	CSVEVQGGNYEQYF
TRBV7-9	15	TRBJ2-7	TRBD2	few	TGTGCCAGCAGGCCCTTAGCGGGAGGCTCCTACGAGCAGTACTTC	CASRPLAGGSYEQYF
TRBV15	14	TRBJ2-5	.	.	TGTGCCACCAGCAGACAGGGGATAGGAGAGACCCAGTACTTC	CATSRQGIGETQYF
TRBV20-1	14	TRBJ1-6	TRBD1	few	TGCAGTGCTAGAGAACTGACAGGGTCCTCACCCCTCCACTTT	CSARELTGSSPLHF
TRBV9	15	TRBJ2-5	TRBD2	.	TGTGCCAGCCCCCAAGGGAGCGGGGGGGCGGAGACCCAGTACTTC	CASPQGSGGAETQYF